The next 29 T cell receptor beta chains were all read from a single sample in a study of T cell responses to AZD1222 COVID-19 vaccine. Profiled with immunoSEQ multiplex PCR; TCRdb holds only in-frame clones, not every one. Here the sample spans 25,000 to 30,000 clones, approximately 92% being singletons. The sequences come from peripheral blood, collected 28 days after the second AZD1222 dose. Source of these receptors: an adult who received the AZD1222 COVID-19 vaccine.

The chain uses TRBV6-5 and TRBJ1-5; D possibly corresponds to TRBD1 (5 bases). V lost 4 bases to trimming and J lost 2 bases, with 9 bases between them. The CDR3 sequence is 14 residues long. Germline assignment: CDR1 MNHEY and CDR2 SVGAGI. Here the CDR3 reads CASSSARGNQPQHF. The CDR3 DNA is TGTGCCAGCAGTTCAGCCAGGGGCAATCAGCCCCAGCATTTT.

The genes are TRBV3-1 (or the pseudogene TRBV3-2) and TRBJ2-2; D perhaps matches TRBD2 (6 bases). The CDR3 is made up of 16 amino acids. Germline lookup yields CDR1 LGHDT and CDR2 YNNKEL (reference sequence). Trimming took off 4 bases at V and 7 bases at J, with 19 bases between the two ends. The chain's CDR3 is CASSRRELGSFGELFF. CDR3 DNA: TGTGCCAGCAGCCGCCGGGAGTTGGGGTCCTTCGGGGAGCTGTTTTTT.

This chain uses TRBV19 with TRBJ1-6; D possibly corresponds to TRBD1 (5 bases). V was pared by 7 bases and J by 6 bases, with 10 bases between. The CDR3 is 13 residues long. Germline CDR1 reads LNHDA; CDR2 reads SQIVND (reference sequence). CDR3 in amino acids: CASTVTVNSPLHF. In DNA, the CDR3 is TGTGCCAGTACGGTGACAGTTAATTCACCCCTCCACTTT.

The J gene is TRBJ1-2, the V gene TRBV5-1, with TRBD1 as a possible D gene (5 bases). V shed 0 bases and J shed 0 bases, with 12 bases lying between them. In germline, CDR1 is SGHRS, CDR2 YFSETQ. CDR3 length: 16 residues. For the CDR3, the DNA is TGCGCCAGCAGCTTGGGGGACGGTATAGCTAACTATGGCTACACCTTC. This sequence encodes CASSLGDGIANYGYTF.

The chain uses TRBV30 and TRBJ2-1; D may be TRBD1 or TRBD2 (6 bases each). CDR1 and CDR2 from the germline V gene are GTSNPN and SVGIG (reference sequence). Trimming pared 4 bases from V and 9 bases from J, leaving 10 bases between. CDR3 length equals 11 residues. The CDR3 region has the DNA TGTGCCTGGAAGAGGGGGGTTGAGCAGTTCTTC. Translation gives CAWKRGVEQFF. Together with reference TRBV30 and TRBJ2-1, the CDR3 gives the full variable domain: SQTIHQWPATLVQPVGSPLSLECTVEGTSNPNLYWYRQAAGRGLQLLFYSVGIGQISSEVPQNLSASRPQDRQFILSSKKLLLSDSGFYLCAWKRGVEQFFGPGTRLTVL.

This chain uses TRBV7-8 with TRBJ2-5; the D gene is possibly TRBD2 (5 bases). Trimming left V 3 bases short and J 5 bases short, with 10 bases between. Germline V gene data show CDR1 as SGHVS and CDR2 as FQNEAQ. CDR3 length: 13 residues. The CDR3 reads CASSLGRGETQYF. In DNA, the CDR3 is TGTGCCAGCAGCTTGGGGAGAGGGGAGACCCAGTACTTC. Looking up the rest from reference TRBV7-8 and TRBJ2-5 gives the full variable domain: GAGVSQSPRYKVAKRGQDVALRCDPISGHVSLFWYQQALGQGPEFLTYFQNEAQLDKSGLPSDRFFAERPEGSVSTLKIQRTQQEDSAVYLCASSLGRGETQYFGPGTRLLVL.

J is TRBJ1-3 and V is TRBV5-1; 9 bases map to TRBD1. The CDR3 runs to 18 residues. The V gene's germline CDR1 is SGHRS and CDR2 YFSETQ. V was pared by 6 bases and J by 1 base, with 14 bases of the junction left unmatched. The CDR3 loop is CASTRGGDRASSGNTIYF. Written as DNA, the CDR3 is TGCGCCAGCACCCGGGGAGGGGACAGGGCATCTTCTGGAAACACCATATATTTT.

This clone has a single count. The chain joins TRBV12-3 or TRBV12-4 to TRBJ1-2; maybe TRBD1 (5 bases). The CDR3 contains 13 residues. V was shortened by 7 bases and J by 4 bases, with 13 bases between the two germline ends. CDR3: CASTTTESYGYTF. The CDR3 DNA follows: TGTGCCAGCACCACGACAGAGTCCTATGGCTACACCTTC.

The gene calls are TRBV29-1 and TRBJ2-1; TRBD1 might be the D (6 bases). Per germline, CDR1 SQVTM and CDR2 ANQGSEA. Trimming took 5 bases from V and 5 from J, leaving 13 bases between them. CDR3 length equals 13 residues. The CDR3 loop reads CSVTPGQNNEQFF. The DNA for the CDR3 is TGCAGCGTTACACCAGGACAGAACAATGAGCAGTTCTTC.

V and J are TRBV10-3 and TRBJ1-5; D ambiguous. The CDR3 sequence is 12 residues long. Trimming took off 2 bases at V and 2 bases at J, with 1 base between the two ends. CDR1 and CDR2 (germline): ENHRY, SYGVKD. Here the CDR3 reads CAISEGNQPQHF. Here the CDR3 DNA reads TGTGCCATCAGTGAGGGCAATCAGCCCCAGCATTTT.

The J gene is TRBJ1-2, the V gene TRBV19; weak D call: TRBD1 (6 bases). The germline V gene encodes CDR1 LNHDA and CDR2 SQIVND (reference sequence). With 1 base removed from V and 7 bases from J, the gap between germline ends came to 13 bases. This CDR3 contains 14 residues. CDR3 sequence reads: CASSIGDGQRGYTF. CDR3 DNA sequence: TGTGCCAGTAGTATAGGAGATGGACAGCGTGGCTACACCTTC. Using reference TRBV19 and TRBJ1-2 for the parts outside the CDR3, the full variable domain is DGGITQSPKYLFRKEGQNVTLSCEQNLNHDAMYWYRQDPGQGLRLIYYSQIVNDFQKGDIAEGYSVSREKKESFPLTVTSAQKNPTAFYLCASSIGDGQRGYTFGSGTRLTVV.

The chain joins TRBV27 to TRBJ1-5; 7 nucleotides line up with TRBD1. The CDR3 sequence is 15 residues long. After removal of 2 bases from V and 2 bases from J, the junction contained 3 bases not matched to a gene. Per the germline V gene, CDR1 is MNHEY and CDR2 is SMNVEV (reference sequence). This CDR3 reads CASSLGGTGNQPQHF. CDR3 coding DNA: TGTGCCAGCAGTTTAGGCGGGACAGGCAATCAGCCCCAGCATTTT.

The chain is built from TRBV11-2 and TRBJ1-5, with 7 nucleotides matching TRBD1. V lost 2 bases and J lost 6; bases outside the gene matches: 7. Looked up from germline, CDR1 is SGHAT and CDR2 is FQNNGV. This CDR3 is 15 amino acids long. CDR3 loop: CASSLSTGESQPQHF. DNA of the CDR3: TGTGCCAGCAGCTTAAGCACAGGGGAAAGTCAGCCCCAGCATTTT. The full variable domain, completed using reference TRBV11-2 and TRBJ1-5, is EAGVAQSPRYKIIEKRQSVAFWCNPISGHATLYWYQQILGQGPKLLIQFQNNGVVDDSQLPKDRFSAERLKGVDSTLKIQPAKLEDSAVYLCASSLSTGESQPQHFGDGTRLSIL.

Points on this clone: A clone one base away is much larger, so this may be a read error. This specimen includes other DNA sequences encoding the same CDR3. The V gene is TRBV6-4, the J gene TRBJ1-2; TRBD1 agrees at 8 bases. Germline-derived CDR1 and CDR2 are MRHNA and SNTAGT. The CDR3 contains 15 residues. CDR3 loop: CASSDSAGGGGGYTF. The CDR3 DNA sequence: TGTGCCAGCAGTGACTCGGCAGGGGGCGGAGGCGGCTACACCTTT.

The chain is built from TRBV4-3 and TRBJ2-1, with no clear D. Per germline, CDR1 LGHNA and CDR2 YSLEER. The CDR3 consists of 15 residues. V shed 0 bases and J shed 2 bases, with 8 bases lying between them. The CDR3 loop is CASSQEGQTYNEQFF. CDR3 DNA sequence: TGCGCCAGCAGCCAAGAAGGGCAGACCTACAATGAGCAGTTCTTC.

V usage is TRBV7-2 and J usage is TRBJ1-1, with a weak D call TRBD1 (5 bases). Germline V gene lookup returns CDR1 SGHTA and CDR2 FQGNSA. Trimming left V 6 bases short and J 4 bases short, with 12 bases between. This CDR3 has 13 residues. For the CDR3, the DNA is TGTGCCAGCAGATTACTGGGGGTCACTGAAGCTTTCTTT. Its translation is CASRLLGVTEAFF.

The CDR3 nucleotides are TGTGCCAGCTCACCACTTCCCAGGGGTAATGGAAACACCATATATTTT. It is translated as CASSPLPRGNGNTIYF. The rearrangement links TRBV18 to TRBJ1-3, with a possible D match to TRBD1 (6 bases). Trimming removed 1 base at V and 3 bases at J, with 13 bases between. Germline values: CDR1 KGHSH, CDR2 LQKENI. The CDR3 spans 16 residues.

V gene TRBV14 combines with J gene TRBJ1-2; D remains unclear. V shed 0 bases and J shed 7 bases, with 9 bases lying between them. This CDR3 spans 13 amino acids. Germline CDR1 and CDR2: SGHDN and FVKESK. In nucleotides, the CDR3 is TGTGCCAGCAGCCAAGAAGGGCGGCTTGGCTACACCTTC. This gives the protein CASSQEGRLGYTF.

This clone showed up just a few times. The genes are TRBV29-1 and TRBJ1-2, with TRBD1 matching over 8 bases. CDR3 length: 15 residues. CDR1 SQVTM and CDR2 ANQGSEA come from the germline V gene. V was pared by 3 bases and J by 5 bases, with 11 bases of the junction left unmatched. CDR3 residues: CSVDSVDRGGYGYTF. The CDR3 region has the DNA TGCAGCGTTGACTCTGTAGACAGGGGAGGATATGGCTACACCTTC. The full variable domain, with the rest looked up from reference TRBV29-1 and TRBJ1-2, is SAVISQKPSRDICQRGTSLTIQCQVDSQVTMMFWYRQQPGQSLTLIATANQGSEATYESGFVIDKFPISRPNLTFSTLTVSNMSPEDSSIYLCSVDSVDRGGYGYTFGSGTRLTVV.

This clone appeared a few times. The J gene is TRBJ1-2, the V gene TRBV5-3, with 7 bases matching TRBD1. TRBV5-3 belongs to the ORF category, with a function that is uncertain. The CDR3 spans 16 residues. After removal of 4 bases from V and 4 bases from J, the junction contained 13 bases not matched to a gene. The DNA of the CDR3 is TGTGCCAGAAGCGCTATATCTTGGACAGGACCCTATGGCTACACCTTC. This encodes CARSAISWTGPYGYTF.

The chain combines TRBV28 with TRBJ1-2, with a possible D match to TRBD1 (5 bases). The germline V and J ends were trimmed by 2 bases and 6 bases, with 7 bases remaining between them. CDR1 MDHEN and CDR2 SYDVKM come from the germline V gene. The CDR3 consists of 12 residues. CDR3 sequence (DNA): TGTGCCAGCAGTTTAATCAGGGATGGCTACACCTTC. It codes for CASSLIRDGYTF.

The V call is TRBV12-3 or TRBV12-4, the J call TRBJ2-7; no reliable D call. The CDR3 sequence is 11 residues long. With 3 bases removed from V and 9 bases from J, the gap between germline ends came to 9 bases. The CDR3 nucleotides read TGTGCCAGCAGTTTGAGCTCCCGGCAGTACTTC. This encodes CASSLSSRQYF.

This clone appeared once. V gene TRBV12-3 or TRBV12-4 combines with J gene TRBJ1-1; no clear D gene. V was cut by 2 bases and J by 7 bases, with 11 bases left in between. This CDR3 has 13 amino acids. DNA for the CDR3: TGTGCCAGCAGTTTAACCCCCTCGGGTGAAGCTTTCTTT. Translated, it gives CASSLTPSGEAFF.

CDR3 in DNA: TGTGCCAGCAGTTACTCAGGGTTAGCTAACTATGGCTACACCTTC. As protein: CASSYSGLANYGYTF. This chain joins TRBV6-5 and TRBJ1-2; D not resolved. Germline loops: CDR1 MNHEY, CDR2 SVGAGI. V shed 0 bases and J shed 0 bases, with 8 bases lying between them. This CDR3 has 15 residues.

The V gene is TRBV28, the J gene TRBJ1-2; TRBD1 might be the D (5 bases). Germline CDR1 is MDHEN and CDR2 is SYDVKM. Between the trimmed V and J ends, which lost 2 bases and 2 bases, there was a span of 12 bases. This CDR3 contains 15 residues. CDR3 sequence reads: CASSLTISGNYGYTF. CDR3 coding DNA: TGTGCCAGCAGTTTAACAATTTCAGGGAACTATGGCTACACCTTC.

The rearrangement joins TRBV19 to TRBJ1-4, with 12 bases matching TRBD1. Germline loops: CDR1 LNHDA, CDR2 SQIVND (reference sequence). Unmatched junction bases numbered 4, after V lost 2 bases and J lost 9 bases. The CDR3 is made up of 15 amino acids. The CDR3 coding sequence is TGTGCCAGTAGTATACTCGGGACAGGGGGCCAAAAACTGTTTTTT. Its protein product is CASSILGTGGQKLFF.

The chain carries TRBV7-6 and TRBJ2-7, with D uncertain. The CDR3 sequence is 15 residues long. CDR1 is SGHVS and CDR2 is FNYEAQ in the germline V gene. V lost 1 base to trimming and J lost 0 bases, with 10 bases between them. CDR3 in amino acids: CASSLDVPYSYEQYF. The CDR3, as DNA: TGTGCCAGCAGCTTAGATGTTCCCTACTCCTACGAGCAGTACTTC.

V usage is TRBV6-1 and J usage is TRBJ2-7; perhaps TRBD2 as D (5 bases). V lost 6 bases to trimming and J lost 3 bases, with 18 bases between them. Per germline, CDR1 MNHNS and CDR2 SASEGT. The CDR3 length is 15 residues. DNA for the CDR3: TGTGCCAGCAGGAGGCACGGGATCGGAAGCTACGAGCAGTACTTC. This codes for CASRRHGIGSYEQYF.

The chain joins TRBV28 to TRBJ2-1; D is tentatively TRBD1 or TRBD2 (6 bases each). V lost 7 bases to trimming and J lost 8 bases, with 30 bases between them. The CDR3 is 18 residues long. Germline loops: CDR1 MDHEN, CDR2 SYDVKM. Here the CDR3 reads CASNLGGTVKNPLDEQFF. The CDR3 region has the DNA TGTGCCAGCAACCTAGGGGGGACTGTCAAAAACCCCCTCGATGAGCAGTTCTTC.